Listed here are 9 T cell receptor beta chains from one sample, sequenced in a study of blood T cell repertoires in COVID-19. Using immunoSEQ multiplex PCR, the repertoire was profiled, and TCRdb retains in-frame clones only, with some absent. The sample lists some 150,000 clones, around three quarters occurring once. The sequenced sample consisted of peripheral blood. These receptors were obtained from a man in his 60s with acute or convalescent COVID-19.

The chain employs TRBV11-3 and TRBJ2-1; D perhaps matches TRBD1 (6 bases). Trimming took off 5 bases at V and 9 bases at J, with 14 bases between the two ends. Looked up from germline, CDR1 is SGHNT and CDR2 is YENEEA. The CDR3 loop spans 13 amino acids. Here the CDR3 DNA reads TGTGCCAGCAGCGAACAGGGTCGGGGTGAGCAGTTCTTC. Its protein product is CASSEQGRGEQFF.

The chain is built from TRBV5-1 and TRBJ2-7; 10 bases agree with TRBD1. The germline V gene has CDR1 SGHRS and CDR2 YFSETQ. The CDR3 sequence is 16 residues long. V dropped 0 bases and J dropped 4; count of bases not matched to a gene: 7. The CDR3 region is CASSLATGTGVYEQYF. The CDR3 DNA sequence: TGCGCCAGCAGCTTGGCCACCGGGACAGGGGTGTACGAGCAGTACTTC.

V and J are TRBV19 and TRBJ1-1, with a tentative D call TRBD1 (5 bases). Looked up from germline, CDR1 is LNHDA and CDR2 is SQIVND (reference sequence). The CDR3 sequence is 16 residues long. V dropped 1 base and J dropped 0 bases, with 12 bases sitting between them. The DNA for the CDR3 is TGTGCCAGTAGTATAGTTGGGGGGTCCGTGAACACTGAAGCTTTCTTT. Translated, it gives CASSIVGGSVNTEAFF.

The chain carries TRBV6-5 and TRBJ1-2, with TRBD1 as a possible D gene (5 bases). V lost 2 bases and J 8 bases, leaving 12 bases between the germline ends. Germline lookup yields CDR1 MNHEY and CDR2 SVGAGI. The CDR3 is made up of 13 amino acids. The CDR3 nucleotides read TGTGCCAGCAGTTACGCAGGGCTACGAGGCTACACCTTC. The encoded protein is CASSYAGLRGYTF.

This chain uses TRBV12-3 or TRBV12-4 with TRBJ1-6; D is unresolved. The CDR3 is 13 amino acids. V lost 7 bases and J 10 bases, leaving 14 bases between the germline ends. This CDR3 is CASMQYGGSPLHF. DNA for the CDR3: TGTGCCAGCATGCAGTACGGAGGATCACCCCTCCACTTT.

The chain joins TRBV7-3 to TRBJ2-1, with 10 bases aligning to TRBD2. From germline, CDR1 is SGHTA and CDR2 FQGTGA. CDR3 size: 15 residues. J lost 4 bases, V lost 5 bases, and 5 bases had no gene match. CDR3 sequence (DNA): TGTGCCAGCAGCACCGGGACTAGCGAGTACAATGAGCAGTTCTTC. It specifies CASSTGTSEYNEQFF.

This chain links TRBV9 with TRBJ2-1, with 10 bases fitting TRBD2. V trimming: 0 bases; J trimming: 1 base; junction bases outside the gene matches: 10. The CDR3 sequence is 19 residues long. CDR1 is SGDLS and CDR2 is YYNGEE in the germline V gene. Here the CDR3 reads CASSVDPRQAGGSYNEQFF. For the CDR3, the DNA is TGTGCCAGCAGCGTAGATCCTCGACAAGCGGGAGGGTCCTACAATGAGCAGTTCTTC.

This sequence joins TRBV5-5 and TRBJ2-7; TRBD1 might be the D (6 bases). CDR3 size: 15 residues. The V and J ends lost 5 bases and 3 bases respectively, with 18 bases between them. The germline V gene has CDR1 SGHKS and CDR2 YYEKEE (reference sequence). The DNA of the CDR3 is TGTGCCAGCAGTCTGACCTCTCGACAGGACTACGAGCAGTACTTC. This translates into CASSLTSRQDYEQYF.

The chain is built from TRBV28 and TRBJ1-4; 10 bases map to TRBD1. Trimming removed 6 bases from V and 10 bases from J; junction bases left unmatched: 8. The CDR3 sequence is 14 residues long. Per the germline V gene, CDR1 is MDHEN and CDR2 is SYDVKM. CDR3 sequence (DNA): TGTGCCAGCAGCCTTGACAGGGGGCGTAGAAAACTGTTTTTT. Encoded protein: CASSLDRGRRKLFF. The full variable domain, in which reference TRBV28 and TRBJ1-4 provide the parts outside the CDR3, is DVKVTQSSRYLVKRTGEKVFLECVQDMDHENMFWYRQDPGLGLRLIYFSYDVKMKEKGDIPEGYSVSREKKERFSLILESASTNQTSMYLCASSLDRGRRKLFFGSGTQLSVL.